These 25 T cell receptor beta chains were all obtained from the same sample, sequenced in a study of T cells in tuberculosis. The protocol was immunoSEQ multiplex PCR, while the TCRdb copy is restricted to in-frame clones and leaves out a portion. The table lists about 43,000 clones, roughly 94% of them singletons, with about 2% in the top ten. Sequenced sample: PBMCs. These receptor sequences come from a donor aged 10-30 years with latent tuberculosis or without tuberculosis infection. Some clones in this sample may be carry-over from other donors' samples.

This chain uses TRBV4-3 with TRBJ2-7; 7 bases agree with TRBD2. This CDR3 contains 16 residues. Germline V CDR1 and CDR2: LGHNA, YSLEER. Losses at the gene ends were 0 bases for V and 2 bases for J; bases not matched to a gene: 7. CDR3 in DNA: TGCGCCAGCAGCCAAGAAGGGGCGGGGGAACCCTACGAGCAGTACTTC. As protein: CASSQEGAGEPYEQYF.

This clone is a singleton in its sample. The CDR3, as DNA: TGTGCCAGCAGCGTCTTACTAGCGAGCTCCTACAATGAGCAGTTCTTC. This encodes CASSVLLASSYNEQFF. This chain connects TRBV7-9 to TRBJ2-1; 7 bases are a match to TRBD2. Trimming cost V 5 bases and J 0 bases; bases outside gene matches: 7. Germline lookup yields CDR1 SEHNR and CDR2 FQNEAQ (reference sequence). This CDR3 has 16 residues.

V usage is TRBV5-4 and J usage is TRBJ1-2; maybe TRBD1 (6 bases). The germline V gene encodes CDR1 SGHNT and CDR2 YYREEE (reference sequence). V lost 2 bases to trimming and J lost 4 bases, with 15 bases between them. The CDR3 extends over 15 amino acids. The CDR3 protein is CASSLSPGTSYGYTF. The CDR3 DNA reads TGTGCCAGCAGCTTATCGCCCGGGACAAGCTATGGCTACACCTTC.

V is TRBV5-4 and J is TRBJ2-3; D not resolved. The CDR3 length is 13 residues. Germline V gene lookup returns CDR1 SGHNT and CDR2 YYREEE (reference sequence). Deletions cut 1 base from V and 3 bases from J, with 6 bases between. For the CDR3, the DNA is TGTGCCAGCAGCTTGTCGAGGACAGATACGCAGTATTTT. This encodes CASSLSRTDTQYF. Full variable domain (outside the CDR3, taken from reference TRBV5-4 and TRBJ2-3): ETGVTQSPTHLIKTRGQQVTLRCSSQSGHNTVSWYQQALGQGPQFIFQYYREEENGRGNFPPRFSGLQFPNYSSELNVNALELDDSALYLCASSLSRTDTQYFGPGTRLTVL.

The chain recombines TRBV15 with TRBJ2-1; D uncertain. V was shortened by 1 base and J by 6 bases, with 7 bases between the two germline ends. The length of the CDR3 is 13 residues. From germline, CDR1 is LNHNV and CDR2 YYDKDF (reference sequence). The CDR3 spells CATSRGGGNEQFF. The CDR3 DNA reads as TGTGCCACCAGCAGAGGCGGTGGCAATGAGCAGTTCTTC.

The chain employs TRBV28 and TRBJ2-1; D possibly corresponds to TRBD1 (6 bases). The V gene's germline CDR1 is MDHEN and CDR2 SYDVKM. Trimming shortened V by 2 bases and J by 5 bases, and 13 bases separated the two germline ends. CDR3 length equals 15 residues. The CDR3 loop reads CASSLVQGNNNEQFF. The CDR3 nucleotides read TGTGCCAGCAGTTTAGTACAGGGAAATAACAATGAGCAGTTCTTC.

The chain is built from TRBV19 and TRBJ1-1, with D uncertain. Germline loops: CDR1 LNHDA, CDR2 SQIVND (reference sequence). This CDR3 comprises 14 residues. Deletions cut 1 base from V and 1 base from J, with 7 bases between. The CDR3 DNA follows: TGTGCCAGTAGTATAGGAGGGCAGAACACTGAAGCTTTCTTT. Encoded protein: CASSIGGQNTEAFF.

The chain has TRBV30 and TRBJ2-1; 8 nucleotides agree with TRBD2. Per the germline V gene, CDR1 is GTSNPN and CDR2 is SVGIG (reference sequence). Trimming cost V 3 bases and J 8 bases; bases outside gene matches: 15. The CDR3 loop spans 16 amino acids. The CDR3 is CAWRTEREIVVDEQFF. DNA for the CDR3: TGTGCCTGGAGGACAGAGCGGGAGATTGTTGTTGATGAGCAGTTCTTC.

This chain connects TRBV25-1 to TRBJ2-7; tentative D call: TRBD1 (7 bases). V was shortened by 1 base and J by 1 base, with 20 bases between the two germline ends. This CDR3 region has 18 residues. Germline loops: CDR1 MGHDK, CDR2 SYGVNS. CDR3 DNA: TGTGCCAGCAGTGAATTAGGGGGCGGGGAAGGGGTTTCCTACGAGCAGTACTTC. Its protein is CASSELGGGEGVSYEQYF.

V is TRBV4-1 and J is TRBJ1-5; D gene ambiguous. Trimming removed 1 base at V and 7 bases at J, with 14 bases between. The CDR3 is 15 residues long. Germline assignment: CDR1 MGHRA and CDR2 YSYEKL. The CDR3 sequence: CASSQVAVLRQPQHF. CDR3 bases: TGCGCCAGCAGCCAAGTTGCGGTGCTAAGGCAGCCCCAGCATTTT.

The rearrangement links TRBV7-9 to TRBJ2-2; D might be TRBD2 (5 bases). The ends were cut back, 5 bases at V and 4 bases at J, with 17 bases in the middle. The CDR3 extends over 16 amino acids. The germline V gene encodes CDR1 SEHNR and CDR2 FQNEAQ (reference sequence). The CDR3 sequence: CASSVISVSGTGELFF. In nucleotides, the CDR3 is TGTGCCAGCAGCGTGATTAGCGTATCTGGCACCGGGGAGCTGTTTTTT.

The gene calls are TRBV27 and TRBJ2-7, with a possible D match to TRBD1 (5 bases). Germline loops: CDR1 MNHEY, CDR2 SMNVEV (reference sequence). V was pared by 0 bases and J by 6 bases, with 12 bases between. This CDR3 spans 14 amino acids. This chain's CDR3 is CASSLSDSPTEQYF. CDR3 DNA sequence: TGTGCCAGCAGTTTATCAGACAGCCCCACCGAGCAGTACTTC.

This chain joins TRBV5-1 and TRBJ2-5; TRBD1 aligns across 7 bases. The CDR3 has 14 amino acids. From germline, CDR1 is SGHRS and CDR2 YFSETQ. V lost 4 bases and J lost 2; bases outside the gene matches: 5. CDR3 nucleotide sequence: TGCGCCAGCAGCGGGGGACAGACTCAAGAGACCCAGTACTTC. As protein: CASSGGQTQETQYF.

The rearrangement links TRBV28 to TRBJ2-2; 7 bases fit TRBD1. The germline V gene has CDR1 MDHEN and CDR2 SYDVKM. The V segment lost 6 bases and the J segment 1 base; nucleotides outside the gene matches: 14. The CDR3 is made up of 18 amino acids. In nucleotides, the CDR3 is TGTGCCAGCAGCCTAAGACAGGGAATGATGAGGAACACCGGGGAGCTGTTTTTT. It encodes CASSLRQGMMRNTGELFF.

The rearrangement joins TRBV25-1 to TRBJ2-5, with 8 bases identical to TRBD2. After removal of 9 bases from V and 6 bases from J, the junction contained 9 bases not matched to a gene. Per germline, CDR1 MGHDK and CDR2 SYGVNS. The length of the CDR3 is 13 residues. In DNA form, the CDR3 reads TGTGCCAGTGCGGGACTAGTGACGCAGACCCAGTACTTC. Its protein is CASAGLVTQTQYF.

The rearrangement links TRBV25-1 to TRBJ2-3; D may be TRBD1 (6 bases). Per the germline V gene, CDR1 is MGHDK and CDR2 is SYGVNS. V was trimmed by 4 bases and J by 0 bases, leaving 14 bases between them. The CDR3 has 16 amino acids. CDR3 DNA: TGTGCCAGCAGTGCCCTACAGGGAAGGAGCACAGATACGCAGTATTTT. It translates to CASSALQGRSTDTQYF.

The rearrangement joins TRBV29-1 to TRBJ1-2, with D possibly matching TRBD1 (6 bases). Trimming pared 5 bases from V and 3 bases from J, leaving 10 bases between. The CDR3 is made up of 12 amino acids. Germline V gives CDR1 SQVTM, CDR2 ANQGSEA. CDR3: CSVHRVDYGYTF. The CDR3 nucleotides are TGCAGCGTTCACAGGGTGGACTATGGCTACACCTTC.

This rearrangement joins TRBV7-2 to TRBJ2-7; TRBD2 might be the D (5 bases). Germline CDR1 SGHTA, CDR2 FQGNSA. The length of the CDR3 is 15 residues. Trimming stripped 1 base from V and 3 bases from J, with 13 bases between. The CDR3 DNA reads TGTGCCAGCAGCTTAGAGGGTTATGGGAGCTACGAGCAGTACTTC. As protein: CASSLEGYGSYEQYF.

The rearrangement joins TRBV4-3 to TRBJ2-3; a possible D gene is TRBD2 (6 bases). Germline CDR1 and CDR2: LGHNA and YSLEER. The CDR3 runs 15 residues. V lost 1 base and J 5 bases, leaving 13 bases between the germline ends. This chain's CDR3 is CASSQVGLRGDTQYF. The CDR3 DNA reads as TGCGCCAGCAGCCAAGTGGGACTCCGCGGAGATACGCAGTATTTT.

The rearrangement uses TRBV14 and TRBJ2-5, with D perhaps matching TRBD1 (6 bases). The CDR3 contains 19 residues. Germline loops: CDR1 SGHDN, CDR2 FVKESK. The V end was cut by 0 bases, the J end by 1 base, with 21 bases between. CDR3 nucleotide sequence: TGTGCCAGCAGCCAAGAACGCTCGGTCACAGGGAGATTCCAAGAGACCCAGTACTTC. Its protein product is CASSQERSVTGRFQETQYF.

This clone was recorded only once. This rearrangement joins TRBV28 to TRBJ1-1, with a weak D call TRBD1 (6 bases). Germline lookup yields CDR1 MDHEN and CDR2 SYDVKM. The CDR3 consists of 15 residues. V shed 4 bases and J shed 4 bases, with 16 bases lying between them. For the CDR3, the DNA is TGTGCCAGCAGTTCCCCGGACAGCGTCTTCACTGAAGCTTTCTTT. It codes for CASSSPDSVFTEAFF. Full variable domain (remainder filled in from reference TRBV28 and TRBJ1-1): DVKVTQSSRYLVKRTGEKVFLECVQDMDHENMFWYRQDPGLGLRLIYFSYDVKMKEKGDIPEGYSVSREKKERFSLILESASTNQTSMYLCASSSPDSVFTEAFFGQGTRLTVV.

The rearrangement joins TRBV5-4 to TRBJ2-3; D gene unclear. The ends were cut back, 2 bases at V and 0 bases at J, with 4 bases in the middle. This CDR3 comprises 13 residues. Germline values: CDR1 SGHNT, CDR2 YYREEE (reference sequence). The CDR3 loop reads CASSFSSTDTQYF. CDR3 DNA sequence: TGTGCCAGCAGCTTTTCAAGCACAGATACGCAGTATTTT.

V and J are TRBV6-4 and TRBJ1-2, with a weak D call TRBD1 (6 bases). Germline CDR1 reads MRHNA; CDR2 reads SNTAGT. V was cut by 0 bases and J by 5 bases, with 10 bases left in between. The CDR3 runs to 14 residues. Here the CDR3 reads CASSDSGQGYGYTF. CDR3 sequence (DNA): TGTGCCAGCAGTGACTCGGGGCAGGGGTATGGCTACACCTTC.

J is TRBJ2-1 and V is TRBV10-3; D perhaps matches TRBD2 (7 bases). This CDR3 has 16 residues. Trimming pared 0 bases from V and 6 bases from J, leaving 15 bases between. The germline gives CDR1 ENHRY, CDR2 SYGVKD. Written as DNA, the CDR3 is TGTGCCATCAGTGAGTCGTACAGGGAGGGGAGCAATGAGCAGTTCTTC. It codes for CAISESYREGSNEQFF.

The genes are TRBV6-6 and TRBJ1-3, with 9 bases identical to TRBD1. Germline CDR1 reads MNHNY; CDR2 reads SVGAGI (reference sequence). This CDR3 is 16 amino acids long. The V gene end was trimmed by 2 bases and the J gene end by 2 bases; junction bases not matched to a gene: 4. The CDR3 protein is CASSYPGTGTGNTIYF. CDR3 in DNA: TGTGCCAGCAGTTACCCCGGGACAGGGACTGGAAACACCATATATTTT.